This entry concerns a single TCR beta chain. These data come from a study of blood T cell repertoires in COVID-19. Whole-study context: Researchers got acute and convalescent COVID-19 samples from the United States, Italy and Spain. In each case, the material was cDNA or gDNA derived from T cells, B-cell-depleted T cells, or PBMCs.

How the authors handled the data: Amplification of reference gene primers provided the estimated nucleated cell counts. The assay was immunoSEQ multiplex PCR, and TCRdb's table has in-frame clones only and misses some. D and trimming were read from the DNA, whereas the V and J calls and clone size are those reported in that table. This sample has 200,000 to 250,000 clones, with about 82% found just once. This CDR3 has 13 residues. From germline, CDR1 is SGHTA and CDR2 FQGNSA. Trimming removed 3 bases from V and 1 base from J, with 6 bases in between. Enrolled during active infection, Seattle patients were then followed longitudinally.

The specimen sequenced was peripheral blood. The chain combines TRBV7-2 with TRBJ2-5, with D hard to call. This TCR came from a woman in her 70s with COVID-19, enrolled during active disease. The CDR3 loop is CASSFSSQETQYF. CDR3 coding DNA: TGTGCCAGCAGCTTTTCCTCCCAAGAGACCCAGTACTTC. Combining the CDR3 with reference TRBV7-2 and TRBJ2-5 gives the whole variable domain GAGVSQSPSNKVTEKGKDVELRCDPISGHTALYWYRQSLGQGLEFLIYFQGNSAPDKSGLPSDRFSAERTGGSVSTLTIQRTQQEDSAVYLCASSFSSQETQYFGPGTRLLVL.